A single sample is the source of the 15 T cell receptor beta chains below, sequenced in a study of cytomegalovirus exposure and HLA in healthy donors. The method was immunoSEQ multiplex PCR; TCRdb's version includes in-frame clones alone and lacks a portion of them. The sample includes about 150,000 clones, roughly 93% of them seen just once. The sequenced sample consisted of PBMCs. All receptors come from a man younger than 30 in good health and CMV-seropositive.

This clone was picked up a small number of times. This rearrangement joins TRBV27 to TRBJ2-2; maybe TRBD2 (5 bases). Germline CDR1 reads MNHEY; CDR2 reads SMNVEV (reference sequence). This CDR3 comprises 12 residues. V was clipped by 7 bases and J by 6 bases, with 9 bases between them. Written as DNA, the CDR3 is TGTGCCAGCAAGCGGCCGTCCGGGGAGCTGTTTTTT. Translation: CASKRPSGELFF.

Concerning this clone itself: One end of the junction fails to match germline, which may point to a read error. The J gene is TRBJ1-2, the V gene TRBV18, with D possibly matching TRBD1 (5 bases). The CDR3 totals 14 residues. Per germline, CDR1 KGHSH and CDR2 LQKENI. CDR3 amino acids: CASSPDGANSGYTF. The CDR3 DNA reads TGTGCCAGCTCACCAGATGGGGCGAACTCTGGCTACACCTTC.

The V gene is TRBV4-2, the J gene TRBJ2-1; a possible D gene is TRBD1 (5 bases). The CDR3 has 14 amino acids. V gave up 6 bases and J gave up 3 bases, with 12 bases separating them. Germline-derived CDR1 and CDR2 are LGHNA and YNFKEQ. The CDR3 bases are TGTGCCAGCAGTTCCAGGGCCGGCTACAATGAGCAGTTCTTC. Translated, it gives CASSSRAGYNEQFF.

This chain uses TRBV27 with TRBJ1-1; D is undetermined. The CDR3 totals 14 residues. Trimming cost V 6 bases and J 1 base, with 12 bases left between them. The germline V gene encodes CDR1 MNHEY and CDR2 SMNVEV (reference sequence). CDR3 amino acids: CASRVNRQNTEAFF. The CDR3 DNA reads as TGTGCCAGCAGGGTCAACAGACAGAACACTGAAGCTTTCTTT.

The chain has TRBV6-1 and TRBJ1-6, with no clear D. The CDR3 is 16 amino acids. V shed 0 bases and J shed 4 bases, with 10 bases lying between them. Germline V gene sequence: CDR1 MNHNS, CDR2 SASEGT. The CDR3 nucleotides read TGTGCCAGCAGTGAAGCGGGGAGGTTATATAATTCACCCCTCCACTTT. It is translated as CASSEAGRLYNSPLHF.

The chain employs TRBV9 and TRBJ2-5, with D hard to call. The CDR3 sequence is 14 residues long. V lost 2 bases and J 4 bases, leaving 12 bases between the germline ends. Germline CDR1 is SGDLS and CDR2 is YYNGEE. The DNA for the CDR3 is TGTGCCAGCAGCGTGGCCCCATTTGGAGAGACCCAGTACTTC. It yields the protein CASSVAPFGETQYF.

The chain is built from TRBV25-1 and TRBJ1-3; 8 nucleotides agree with TRBD1. The germline gives CDR1 MGHDK, CDR2 SYGVNS. V shed 3 bases and J 2 bases; nucleotides not matched to a gene: 6. The CDR3 length is 16 residues. The CDR3, as DNA: TGTGCCAGCAGTGATCGTCGGACAGGGACTGGAAACACCATATATTTT. It codes for CASSDRRTGTGNTIYF.

This sequence joins TRBV19 and TRBJ2-7, with 9 bases matching TRBD1. J lost 3 bases, V lost 5 bases, and 8 bases had no gene match. Germline CDR1 is LNHDA and CDR2 is SQIVND (reference sequence). The CDR3 is made up of 15 amino acids. The CDR3 DNA reads TGTGCCAGTAGTCCGATCGACAGGGGGATCTACGAGCAGTACTTC. As protein: CASSPIDRGIYEQYF.

This clone was picked up one time. CDR3 amino acids: CASSSQGAETEAFF. The CDR3 DNA reads as TGCGCCAGCAGCTCACAGGGGGCAGAAACTGAAGCTTTCTTT. The chain is built from TRBV5-1 and TRBJ1-1; TRBD1 aligns across 9 bases. The germline V gene has CDR1 SGHRS and CDR2 YFSETQ. J gave up 5 bases and V 3 bases, and 5 bases lay outside the gene matches. The CDR3 covers 14 residues.

The J gene is TRBJ2-7, the V gene TRBV18; the D gene is possibly TRBD2 (6 bases). V was trimmed by 4 bases and J by 6 bases, leaving 13 bases between them. The germline V gene encodes CDR1 KGHSH and CDR2 LQKENI. This CDR3 comprises 13 residues. Written as DNA, the CDR3 is TGTGCCAGCTCACGCGGGGATTCCGGCGAGCAGTACTTC. This sequence encodes CASSRGDSGEQYF.

The rearrangement uses TRBV7-8 and TRBJ2-2, with 11 bases matching TRBD2. Germline V gives CDR1 SGHVS, CDR2 FQNEAQ. Losses at the gene ends were 4 bases for V and 3 bases for J; bases not matched to a gene: 4. The CDR3 contains 16 residues. CDR3: CASSSTSGTHTGELFF. The CDR3 nucleotides are TGTGCCAGCAGCTCGACTAGCGGGACTCACACCGGGGAGCTGTTTTTT.

This clone showed up just once. Written as DNA, the CDR3 is TGTGCCAGCAGCTTCTCCCGAGGTAGCACAGATACGCAGTATTTT. This translates into CASSFSRGSTDTQYF. The chain links TRBV7-9 to TRBJ2-3; D gene ambiguous. Trimming shortened V by 3 bases and J by 0 bases, and 10 bases separated the two germline ends. CDR3 length: 15 residues. The germline gives CDR1 SEHNR, CDR2 FQNEAQ (reference sequence).

The chain couples TRBV4-2 to TRBJ1-3; a weak D match, TRBD1 (5 bases). This CDR3 spans 15 amino acids. Trimming removed 5 bases from V and 0 bases from J, with 11 bases in between. Germline V gene lookup returns CDR1 LGHNA and CDR2 YNFKEQ. CDR3 sequence reads: CASSSGDSSGNTIYF. The DNA of the CDR3 is TGTGCCAGCAGCTCGGGGGATTCCTCTGGAAACACCATATATTTT.

This chain links TRBV6-4 with TRBJ2-5, with 11 positions matching TRBD2. V lost 3 bases and J lost 4; bases outside the gene matches: 19. Germline-derived CDR1 and CDR2 are MRHNA and SNTAGT. This CDR3 is 20 amino acids long. CDR3 residues: CASSEAGASGRHPGGETQYF. CDR3 in DNA: TGTGCCAGCAGTGAGGCGGGAGCTAGCGGGAGGCATCCCGGGGGAGAGACCCAGTACTTC.

The CDR3, as DNA: TGTGCCAGCAGTGAATGGGGCAGGGGAAAAGGCTACACCTTC. It codes for CASSEWGRGKGYTF. The chain joins TRBV6-1 to TRBJ1-2; weak D call: TRBD1 (6 bases). The germline gives CDR1 MNHNS, CDR2 SASEGT. The CDR3 extends over 14 amino acids. V shed 2 bases and J shed 8 bases, with 15 bases lying between them.